Included here is one T cell receptor beta chain sequence, with context. This specimen belongs to a study of blood T cell repertoires in COVID-19. This CDR3 comprises 15 residues. The trim removed 5 bases at V and 0 bases at J, leaving 7 bases unmatched. Germline CDR1 SGHVS, CDR2 FQNEAQ. TCRdb's table, derived via immunoSEQ multiplex PCR, lists solely in-frame clones and lacks some. Of roughly 250,000 clones in the sample, around four fifths were seen once. The source material was peripheral blood. The sequence derives from a man between 45 and 60 years old with acute or convalescent COVID-19. The V gene is TRBV7-8, the J gene TRBJ2-7, with TRBD1 matching 7 bases. CDR3 in DNA: TGTGCCAGCAGCCAAGGACAGGCCCCCTCCTACGAGCAGTACTTC. Translating gives CASSQGQAPSYEQYF.